This T cell receptor beta chain was retrieved from a study of T cell responses to AZD1222 COVID-19 vaccine. About the study: Both about-4-week and about-12-week second-dose recipients were combined. Study-level results: After two AZD1222 doses, spike-specific TCR breadth and depth rose versus day 0.

In regard to this clone: Its specificity is unknown.

Using immunoSEQ multiplex PCR, the repertoire was profiled, and TCRdb retains in-frame clones only, with some absent. The repertoire holds more than 100,000 clones, with roughly 92% as singletons. V lost 0 bases and J 2 bases, leaving 23 bases between the germline ends. Per the germline V gene, CDR1 is LGHNT and CDR2 is FRNRAP. This CDR3 comprises 20 residues. This chain joins TRBV12-5 and TRBJ1-5; a weak D match, TRBD1 (5 bases). The sample was peripheral blood, taken on day 0 of AZD1222 vaccination. This TCR was recovered from an adult in good health. CDR3 loop: CASGLVQRGGHVQGNQPQHF. The CDR3 nucleotides are TGTGCTAGTGGTTTGGTACAACGTGGTGGGCATGTACAGGGCAATCAGCCCCAGCATTTT.